The 5 T cell receptor beta chains below come from one sample, sequenced in a study of beta chain features in type 1 diabetes. The entirety of the isolated RNA underwent reverse transcription, so expressed TCRB transcripts were sequenced. The method was immunoSEQ multiplex PCR; TCRdb's version includes in-frame clones alone and lacks a portion of them. There are 350,000 to 450,000 clones in the sample; around 13% occur only once, and roughly 0.038% lies in the top ten. Sequenced material: naive CD4+ T cells from blood. The receptors come from a man aged 25 to 45 in good health.

This clone has just a few counts. This chain's CDR3 is CANSYEQYF. The CDR3 DNA sequence: TGCGCCAACTCCTACGAGCAGTACTTC. This chain joins TRBV5-1 and TRBJ2-7; the D is unclear. CDR1 is SGHRS, CDR2 YFSETQ, per germline. The CDR3 covers 9 residues. V lost 9 bases, J lost 0 bases, and 1 base lay in between.

As concerns this clone: The same CDR3 arises from other DNA sequences in this sample as well. V is TRBV5-6 and J is TRBJ2-3; no firm D call. This CDR3 is 11 amino acids long. Looked up from germline, CDR1 is SGHDT and CDR2 is YYEEEE. The ends were cut back, 4 bases at V and 1 base at J, with 1 base in the middle. The chain's CDR3 is CASSRTDTQYF. CDR3 DNA: TGTGCCAGCAGCCGCACAGATACGCAGTATTTT. The entire variable domain, with the rest obtained from reference TRBV5-6 and TRBJ2-3, is as follows: DAGVTQSPTHLIKTRGQQVTLRCSPKSGHDTVSWYQQALGQGPQFIFQYYEEEERQRGNFPDRFSGHQFPNYSSELNVNALLLGDSALYLCASSRTDTQYFGPGTRLTVL.

In this sample, this clone turned up a few times. The chain is built from TRBV15 and TRBJ2-2; 7 nucleotides agree with TRBD2. J lost 4 bases, V lost 0 bases, and 8 bases had no gene match. The CDR3 is made up of 17 amino acids. Per germline, CDR1 LNHNV and CDR2 YYDKDF (reference sequence). The CDR3 DNA is TGTGCCACCAGCAGAGATCGGCCGACTAGCAGCACCGGGGAGCTGTTTTTT. It specifies CATSRDRPTSSTGELFF.

V gene TRBV7-2 combines with J gene TRBJ2-7, with D possibly TRBD1 on 5 matching bases. The ends were cut back, 1 base at V and 3 bases at J, with 10 bases in the middle. The CDR3 spans 14 residues. Looked up from germline, CDR1 is SGHTA and CDR2 is FQGNSA. CDR3 nucleotides: TGTGCCAGCAGCTTAGAGGGGATGAACTACGAGCAGTACTTC. Translated: CASSLEGMNYEQYF.

The table lists this clone with a few counts. The rearrangement joins TRBV7-9 to TRBJ2-5; tentatively, D is TRBD2 (5 bases). The CDR3 is 13 amino acids. V was shortened by 3 bases and J by 4 bases, with 9 bases between the two germline ends. The germline V gene encodes CDR1 SEHNR and CDR2 FQNEAQ (reference sequence). The CDR3 DNA reads TGTGCCAGCAGCTTGGTGGGAGCAGAGACCCAGTACTTC. The encoded protein is CASSLVGAETQYF.